This is a list of T cell receptor beta chains from one sample in a study of blood T cell repertoires in COVID-19. Some clones are missing from TCRdb's copy, which holds only in-frame ones; the method was immunoSEQ multiplex PCR. In the table there are fewer than 130,000 clones, 72% of which are singletons. The sequencing sample was made of peripheral blood. The receptors here all came from an older woman with acute or convalescent COVID-19. The CDR3 runs from the conserved cysteine through the conserved F or W. D genes are given only for firm matches. Clone sizes are given selectively: once, few, many, or a class where the clone is expanded.

J gene: TRBJ2-7; V gene: TRBV15; clone size: .; D gene: TRBD1; CDR3 protein: CATSRPGQSSYEQYF; CDR3 DNA: TGTGCCACCAGCAGGCCGGGACAGTCCTCCTACGAGCAGTACTTC
J gene: TRBJ1-2; V gene: TRBV28; clone size: medium-sized; D gene: .; CDR3 protein: CASSSAGRDGGYTF; CDR3 DNA: TGTGCCAGCAGTTCGGCCGGCAGGGATGGTGGCTACACCTTC
J gene: TRBJ1-2; V gene: TRBV7-9; clone size: .; D gene: .; CDR3 protein: CASVLDLTNYGYTF; CDR3 DNA: TGTGCCAGCGTCCTCGACTTGACTAACTATGGCTACACCTTC
J gene: TRBJ1-5; V gene: TRBV18; clone size: once; D gene: .; CDR3 protein: CASSRLQGGNQPQHF; CDR3 DNA: TGTGCCAGCTCAAGATTACAGGGCGGCAATCAGCCCCAGCATTTT
J gene: TRBJ2-7; V gene: TRBV3-1/TRBV3-2; clone size: .; D gene: .; CDR3 protein: CASSPASRGGEQYF; CDR3 DNA: TGTGCCAGCAGCCCAGCCAGCAGAGGCGGAGAGCAGTACTTC
J gene: TRBJ1-3; V gene: TRBV18; clone size: .; D gene: .; CDR3 protein: CASSESTAAGNTIYF; CDR3 DNA: TGTGCCAGCTCAGAGAGTACAGCAGCCGGAAACACCATATATTTT
J gene: TRBJ1-2; V gene: TRBV18; clone size: few; D gene: TRBD1; CDR3 protein: CASSRTQTGGRFNYTF; CDR3 DNA: TGTGCCAGCTCACGAACACAGACAGGGGGACGCTTTAACTACACCTTC
J gene: TRBJ1-1; V gene: TRBV28; clone size: few; D gene: .; CDR3 protein: CASTGLKNTEAFF; CDR3 DNA: TGTGCCAGCACTGGCCTTAAGAACACTGAAGCTTTCTTT
J gene: TRBJ2-7; V gene: TRBV19; clone size: .; D gene: TRBD2; CDR3 protein: CASSILTSGGNYEQYF; CDR3 DNA: TGTGCCAGTAGTATACTAACTAGCGGGGGGAACTACGAGCAGTACTTC
J gene: TRBJ2-1; V gene: TRBV27; clone size: .; D gene: TRBD1; CDR3 protein: CASKPKTGGLIHEQFF; CDR3 DNA: TGTGCCAGCAAACCTAAGACAGGGGGCTTGATCCATGAGCAGTTCTTC
J gene: TRBJ2-1; V gene: TRBV5-1; clone size: .; D gene: TRBD1; CDR3 protein: CASSFDRGGMSYNEQFF; CDR3 DNA: TGCGCCAGCAGCTTCGACAGGGGAGGTATGTCCTACAATGAGCAGTTCTTC
J gene: TRBJ2-7; V gene: TRBV25-1; clone size: .; D gene: TRBD1; CDR3 protein: CASSRTGRVEQYF; CDR3 DNA: TGTGCCAGCTCCCGGACAGGGCGAGTCGAGCAGTACTTC
J gene: TRBJ2-7; V gene: TRBV9; clone size: .; D gene: TRBD1; CDR3 protein: CASSVEGTGGASAGRYEQYF; CDR3 DNA: TGTGCCAGCAGCGTAGAGGGGACAGGGGGCGCCTCGGCAGGACGATACGAGCAGTACTTC
J gene: TRBJ1-1; V gene: TRBV6-5; clone size: .; D gene: TRBD1; CDR3 protein: CASSYGFGQGYTEAFF; CDR3 DNA: TGTGCCAGCAGTTACGGGTTCGGACAGGGTTACACTGAAGCTTTCTTT
J gene: TRBJ2-7; V gene: TRBV29-1; clone size: few; D gene: TRBD1; CDR3 protein: CSVEGDREPYEQYF; CDR3 DNA: TGCAGCGTTGAGGGTGACAGGGAGCCCTACGAGCAGTACTTC
J gene: TRBJ2-2; V gene: TRBV5-4; clone size: few; D gene: .; CDR3 protein: CASSLYTNRGELFF; CDR3 DNA: TGTGCCAGCAGCTTGTACACTAACAGGGGGGAGCTGTTTTTT
J gene: TRBJ2-5; V gene: TRBV5-1; clone size: .; D gene: TRBD2; CDR3 protein: CASRPGLASETQYF; CDR3 DNA: TGCGCCAGCAGACCGGGACTAGCTTCGGAGACCCAGTACTTC
J gene: TRBJ1-1; V gene: TRBV10-2; clone size: .; D gene: .; CDR3 protein: CASSDRGRTEAFF; CDR3 DNA: TGCGCCAGCAGTGACAGGGGAAGAACTGAAGCTTTCTTT
J gene: TRBJ1-2; V gene: TRBV7-9; clone size: .; D gene: .; CDR3 protein: CASSLHDRTNYGYTF; CDR3 DNA: TGTGCCAGCAGCTTACACGACAGGACCAACTATGGCTACACCTTC
J gene: TRBJ1-2; V gene: TRBV28; clone size: .; D gene: .; CDR3 protein: CASSSRDILNYGYTF; CDR3 DNA: TGTGCCAGCAGTAGCCGGGACATCCTTAACTATGGCTACACCTTC
J gene: TRBJ1-2; V gene: TRBV29-1; clone size: .; D gene: TRBD1; CDR3 protein: CSVVIVGDSGYGYTF; CDR3 DNA: TGCAGCGTTGTGATTGTGGGGGACAGCGGGTATGGCTACACCTTC
J gene: TRBJ1-2; V gene: TRBV7-8; clone size: .; D gene: .; CDR3 protein: CASSPPLGGLEGYTF; CDR3 DNA: TGTGCCAGCAGCCCCCCGCTCGGGGGGCTAGAAGGCTACACCTTC
J gene: TRBJ2-1; V gene: TRBV14; clone size: .; D gene: .; CDR3 protein: CASSTIRGSSYNEQFF; CDR3 DNA: TGTGCCAGCAGCACTATACGGGGAAGCTCCTACAATGAGCAGTTCTTC
J gene: TRBJ1-3; V gene: TRBV3-1/TRBV3-2; clone size: .; D gene: .; CDR3 protein: CASSPRVSSGNTIYF; CDR3 DNA: TGTGCCAGCAGCCCCAGGGTTTCCTCTGGAAACACCATATATTTT
J gene: TRBJ2-7; V gene: TRBV28; clone size: .; D gene: .; CDR3 protein: CASSLGGQPYEQYF; CDR3 DNA: TGTGCCAGCAGTTTGGGGGGGCAGCCCTACGAGCAGTACTTC
J gene: TRBJ1-4; V gene: TRBV9; clone size: .; D gene: .; CDR3 protein: CASSVVWGANEKLFF; CDR3 DNA: TGTGCCAGCAGCGTAGTCTGGGGAGCTAATGAAAAACTGTTTTTT
J gene: TRBJ1-4; V gene: TRBV10-1; clone size: .; D gene: .; CDR3 protein: CASSAGETNEKLFF; CDR3 DNA: TGCGCCAGCAGCGCGGGTGAAACTAATGAAAAACTGTTTTTT
J gene: TRBJ1-1; V gene: TRBV30; clone size: few; D gene: .; CDR3 protein: CAWKSGTSNTEAFF; CDR3 DNA: TGTGCCTGGAAGTCTGGGACTTCGAACACTGAAGCTTTCTTT
J gene: TRBJ1-2; V gene: TRBV29-1; clone size: .; D gene: .; CDR3 protein: CSAQTGVGYGYTF; CDR3 DNA: TGCAGCGCTCAGACGGGGGTGGGCTATGGCTACACCTTC
J gene: TRBJ1-2; V gene: TRBV19; clone size: .; D gene: .; CDR3 protein: CASSFKKAGNGYTF; CDR3 DNA: TGTGCCAGTAGTTTTAAGAAGGCGGGGAATGGCTACACCTTC
J gene: TRBJ2-7; V gene: TRBV10-3; clone size: .; D gene: TRBD1; CDR3 protein: CAISGTGNEQYF; CDR3 DNA: TGTGCCATCAGCGGGACAGGGAACGAGCAGTACTTC
J gene: TRBJ1-2; V gene: TRBV3-1/TRBV3-2; clone size: .; D gene: TRBD1; CDR3 protein: CASSPGQGFNGYTF; CDR3 DNA: TGTGCCAGCAGCCCAGGACAGGGATTTAATGGCTACACCTTC